This entry describes one TCR beta chain. Its antigen remains unknown. The sample comes from a study of immune evolution from preneoplasia to lung adenocarcinoma. Overall study: HLA loss of heterozygosity: about 7% AIS, around 16% MIA, over 30% ADC, none AAH. General observations from the study: Later-stage lesions seemingly showed higher T cell density and diversity than normal lung. Top clone frequencies peaked in normal lung, apparently declining through invasive adenocarcinoma.

The method was immunoSEQ multiplex PCR; TCRdb's version includes in-frame clones alone and lacks a portion of them. The sample contains about 10,000 clones, 75% to 85% of which appear only once. CDR1 is GTSNPN, CDR2 SVGIG, per germline (reference sequence). The CDR3 runs to 13 residues. Deletions cut 3 bases from V and 3 bases from J, with 9 bases between. Each case's diagnosis was confirmed by two pathologists on H&E. The source of this sequence is a person aged 65 to 85 with lung adenocarcinoma. V and J are TRBV30 and TRBJ1-5; perhaps TRBD1 as D (5 bases). The sequenced sample was FFPE minimally invasive lung adenocarcinoma tissue. The CDR3 nucleotides are TGTGCCTGGAGGTCAGGGCCCAATCAGCCCCAGCATTTT. Its translation: CAWRSGPNQPQHF.